These 17 T cell receptor beta chains were sequenced from one sample in a study of shared clonotypes between healthy human individuals. The assay was immunoSEQ multiplex PCR, and TCRdb's table has in-frame clones only and misses some. The sample includes about 2 million clones, about 94% of them seen just once. Terminally differentiated effector memory CD45RA+ cells were excluded from the naive CD8 cells, which were CD45RO-negative and positively selected for CCR7. The specimen was naive CD8+ T cells sorted from blood. Source of these receptors: a man aged 18 to 29 in good health.

Worth noting for this clone: Other DNA variants within this sample encode the same CDR3. This sequence joins TRBV6-5 and TRBJ1-1; D remains ambiguous. CDR1 is MNHEY, CDR2 SVGAGI, per germline. Trimming removed 2 bases at V and 1 base at J, with 5 bases between. CDR3 length equals 13 residues. The CDR3 DNA reads TGTGCCAGCAGTTACGCGGGGAACACTGAAGCTTTCTTT. This codes for CASSYAGNTEAFF.

This sequence joins TRBV15 and TRBJ2-3, with 8 positions matching TRBD2. Germline V gene lookup returns CDR1 LNHNV and CDR2 YYDKDF (reference sequence). The CDR3 is made up of 15 amino acids. V shed 4 bases and J 0 bases; nucleotides not matched to a gene: 3. The CDR3 DNA reads TGTGCCACCAGCATCGGCGGGAGGAGCACAGATACGCAGTATTTT. Protein product: CATSIGGRSTDTQYF.

V usage is TRBV30 and J usage is TRBJ2-1; maybe TRBD2 (5 bases). Between the trimmed V and J ends, which lost 3 bases and 2 bases, there was a span of 14 bases. CDR1 is GTSNPN, CDR2 SVGIG, per germline (reference sequence). There are 15 residues in the CDR3. Here the CDR3 DNA reads TGTGCCTGGAGCCTGGACTTGCCCCCCTACAATGAGCAGTTCTTC. Protein product: CAWSLDLPPYNEQFF.

The chain links TRBV7-9 to TRBJ2-7; D is ambiguous. Germline assignment: CDR1 SEHNR and CDR2 FQNEAQ (reference sequence). V was clipped by 6 bases and J by 0 bases, with 9 bases between them. The CDR3 spans 13 residues. CDR3: CASRYTGSYEQYF. The CDR3 DNA reads as TGTGCCAGCAGGTACACCGGCTCCTACGAGCAGTACTTC.

The CDR3 bases are TGTGCCAGCAGACCAACCGGGACTAGTGCCTACGAGCAGTACTTC. As protein: CASRPTGTSAYEQYF. This chain connects TRBV27 to TRBJ2-7, with 8 bases aligning to TRBD2. This CDR3 has 15 amino acids. V gave up 6 bases and J gave up 2 bases; unmatched junction bases: 9. Germline V gene sequence: CDR1 MNHEY, CDR2 SMNVEV (reference sequence).

The DNA for the CDR3 is TGTGCCAGCAGCCCGGGACAGGGTGAGAGAGAGACCCAGTACTTC. Protein product: CASSPGQGERETQYF. The chain employs TRBV11-2 and TRBJ2-5, with 9 bases identical to TRBD1. The CDR3 consists of 15 residues. Germline V gives CDR1 SGHAT, CDR2 FQNNGV. Trimming at V came to 5 bases and at J to 4 bases, leaving 8 bases not matched to a gene.

The chain uses TRBV7-8 and TRBJ2-7; D is unclear. V lost 1 base and J 2 bases, leaving 12 bases between the germline ends. CDR1 is SGHVS, CDR2 FQNEAQ, per germline. The CDR3 is 15 amino acids. The DNA for the CDR3 is TGTGCCAGCAGCTTAGAAAAGGCGGCACCCTACGAGCAGTACTTC. Its protein is CASSLEKAAPYEQYF.

CDR3 protein: CASSPGLAGRSYNEQFF. CDR3 nucleotide sequence: TGTGCCAGCAGCCCTGGACTAGCGGGTCGCTCCTACAATGAGCAGTTCTTC. The chain employs TRBV7-9 and TRBJ2-1, with 11 bases that match TRBD2. The V and J ends lost 5 bases and 0 bases, in that order; junction bases with no gene match: 6. This CDR3 has 17 residues. Germline CDR1 is SEHNR and CDR2 is FQNEAQ (reference sequence). Based on the CDR3 plus reference TRBV7-9 and TRBJ2-1, the full variable domain is DTGVSQNPRHKITKRGQNVTFRCDPISEHNRLYWYRQTLGQGPEFLTYFQNEAQLEKSRLLSDRFSAERPKGSFSTLEIQRTEQGDSAMYLCASSPGLAGRSYNEQFFGPGTRLTVL.

The V call is TRBV13, the J call TRBJ2-6; D may be TRBD1 (7 bases). The germline V gene has CDR1 PRHDT and CDR2 FYEKMQ (reference sequence). Trimming removed 5 bases at V and 0 bases at J, with 11 bases between. The CDR3 consists of 16 residues. The CDR3 DNA sequence: TGTGCCAGCAGCCCAGGGGGGAACTCTGGGGCCAACGTCCTGACTTTC. Translated: CASSPGGNSGANVLTF.

The chain carries TRBV7-9 and TRBJ2-1, with D tentatively TRBD1 (6 bases). Germline V CDR1 and CDR2: SEHNR, FQNEAQ (reference sequence). The CDR3 length is 16 residues. V gave up 1 base and J gave up 4 bases, with 14 bases separating them. This CDR3 is CASSLVGSGAYNEQFF. CDR3 sequence (DNA): TGTGCCAGCAGCTTAGTGGGGTCAGGGGCATACAATGAGCAGTTCTTC. The full variable domain, in which reference TRBV7-9 and TRBJ2-1 provide the parts outside the CDR3, is DTGVSQNPRHKITKRGQNVTFRCDPISEHNRLYWYRQTLGQGPEFLTYFQNEAQLEKSRLLSDRFSAERPKGSFSTLEIQRTEQGDSAMYLCASSLVGSGAYNEQFFGPGTRLTVL.

The chain has TRBV15 and TRBJ2-7; 9 bases are shared with TRBD2. The trim removed 5 bases at V and 7 bases at J, leaving 6 bases unmatched. The CDR3 has 13 amino acids. Germline values: CDR1 LNHNV, CDR2 YYDKDF (reference sequence). CDR3 coding DNA: TGTGCCACCAGCGAACTAGCGGGCCCAGAGCAGTACTTC. Protein product: CATSELAGPEQYF. Variable domain in full (rest from reference TRBV15 and TRBJ2-7): DAMVIQNPRYQVTQFGKPVTLSCSQTLNHNVMYWYQQKSSQAPKLLFHYYDKDFNNEADTPDNFQSRRPNTSFCFLDIRSPGLGDTAMYLCATSELAGPEQYFGPGTRLTVT.

V is TRBV27 and J is TRBJ1-5; D is ambiguous. The V end lost 2 bases, the J end lost 3 bases, and 5 bases lay between the germline ends. Germline V gene data show CDR1 as MNHEY and CDR2 as SMNVEV (reference sequence). The CDR3 has 13 amino acids. The CDR3 sequence: CASSLTVNQPQHF. CDR3 nucleotides: TGTGCCAGCAGTTTAACGGTCAATCAGCCCCAGCATTTT.

The V call is TRBV19, the J call TRBJ2-5, with a weak D call TRBD1 (5 bases). Germline CDR1 LNHDA, CDR2 SQIVND (reference sequence). This CDR3 comprises 15 residues. Trimming pared 4 bases from V and 1 base from J, leaving 13 bases between. CDR3 protein: CASSRGRAAQETQYF. CDR3 sequence (DNA): TGTGCCAGTAGTAGGGGCCGGGCAGCCCAAGAGACCCAGTACTTC.

This rearrangement joins TRBV29-1 to TRBJ1-1; D is undetermined. V shed 2 bases and J shed 5 bases, with 15 bases lying between them. The CDR3 length is 14 residues. Germline V gene sequence: CDR1 SQVTM, CDR2 ANQGSEA. The chain's CDR3 is CSVELDLSLTEAFF. The CDR3 region has the DNA TGCAGCGTTGAATTGGATCTATCGTTGACTGAAGCTTTCTTT.

The rearrangement links TRBV4-1 to TRBJ1-1; 7 nucleotides match TRBD1. The CDR3 has 17 residues. V dropped 2 bases and J dropped 6; count of bases not matched to a gene: 15. Germline CDR1 is MGHRA and CDR2 is YSYEKL. CDR3 loop: CASSQLVDRTYLAEAFF. The CDR3 coding sequence is TGCGCCAGCAGCCAACTCGTGGACAGGACGTACCTGGCTGAAGCTTTCTTT.

This chain connects TRBV19 to TRBJ2-7, with 12 positions matching TRBD1. CDR1 and CDR2 from the germline V gene are LNHDA and SQIVND (reference sequence). The CDR3 loop spans 15 amino acids. V trimming: 7 bases; J trimming: 2 bases; junction bases outside the gene matches: 6. The CDR3 protein is CASTPGTGGAYEQYF. For the CDR3, the DNA is TGTGCCAGTACCCCCGGGACAGGGGGCGCCTACGAGCAGTACTTC. Looking up the rest from reference TRBV19 and TRBJ2-7 gives the full variable domain: DGGITQSPKYLFRKEGQNVTLSCEQNLNHDAMYWYRQDPGQGLRLIYYSQIVNDFQKGDIAEGYSVSREKKESFPLTVTSAQKNPTAFYLCASTPGTGGAYEQYFGPGTRLTVT.

The V call is TRBV2, the J call TRBJ1-6; D remains unclear. The CDR3 is 17 amino acids. Germline loops: CDR1 SNHLY, CDR2 FYNNEI. Trimming cost V 8 bases and J 2 bases, with 19 bases left between them. The CDR3 DNA reads as TGTGCCAGCTATATAGACGGAAGTATCACCTATAATTCACCCCTCCACTTT. It yields the protein CASYIDGSITYNSPLHF.